The clone carrying this T cell receptor beta chain was found many times. As to time point: persistent/refractory GD, antithyroid drugs over 5 years with positive TRAb. RNA extracted from PBMCs served as the sequencing template. The record originates from a study of regulatory T cells in long-lasting Graves disease. TCR beta libraries were built with iRepertoire HTBI primers and Arm-PCR of CDR3 regions. TCRdb processed the multiplex PCR reads anew with MiXCR; each CDR3 protein has one entry. The sample consists of more than 350,000 distinct CDR3 sequences, over 20% of them appearing once. The CDR3 covers 15 residues. V was pared by 3 bases and J by 0 bases, with 13 bases between. The germline CDR1 and CDR2 sequences are SGHDT and YYEEEE.

The input for sequencing was peripheral blood mononuclear cells (PBMCs), taken when the disease was refractory, from a patient treated with antithyroid drugs. This receptor was obtained from a female donor with Graves disease. The rearrangement uses TRBV5-6 and TRBJ2-7, with D perhaps matching TRBD1 or TRBD2 (5 bases each). CDR3 in DNA: TGTGCCAGCAGCTCCCGGGACCTGAGCTCCTACGAGCAGTACTTC. This encodes CASSSRDLSSYEQYF.